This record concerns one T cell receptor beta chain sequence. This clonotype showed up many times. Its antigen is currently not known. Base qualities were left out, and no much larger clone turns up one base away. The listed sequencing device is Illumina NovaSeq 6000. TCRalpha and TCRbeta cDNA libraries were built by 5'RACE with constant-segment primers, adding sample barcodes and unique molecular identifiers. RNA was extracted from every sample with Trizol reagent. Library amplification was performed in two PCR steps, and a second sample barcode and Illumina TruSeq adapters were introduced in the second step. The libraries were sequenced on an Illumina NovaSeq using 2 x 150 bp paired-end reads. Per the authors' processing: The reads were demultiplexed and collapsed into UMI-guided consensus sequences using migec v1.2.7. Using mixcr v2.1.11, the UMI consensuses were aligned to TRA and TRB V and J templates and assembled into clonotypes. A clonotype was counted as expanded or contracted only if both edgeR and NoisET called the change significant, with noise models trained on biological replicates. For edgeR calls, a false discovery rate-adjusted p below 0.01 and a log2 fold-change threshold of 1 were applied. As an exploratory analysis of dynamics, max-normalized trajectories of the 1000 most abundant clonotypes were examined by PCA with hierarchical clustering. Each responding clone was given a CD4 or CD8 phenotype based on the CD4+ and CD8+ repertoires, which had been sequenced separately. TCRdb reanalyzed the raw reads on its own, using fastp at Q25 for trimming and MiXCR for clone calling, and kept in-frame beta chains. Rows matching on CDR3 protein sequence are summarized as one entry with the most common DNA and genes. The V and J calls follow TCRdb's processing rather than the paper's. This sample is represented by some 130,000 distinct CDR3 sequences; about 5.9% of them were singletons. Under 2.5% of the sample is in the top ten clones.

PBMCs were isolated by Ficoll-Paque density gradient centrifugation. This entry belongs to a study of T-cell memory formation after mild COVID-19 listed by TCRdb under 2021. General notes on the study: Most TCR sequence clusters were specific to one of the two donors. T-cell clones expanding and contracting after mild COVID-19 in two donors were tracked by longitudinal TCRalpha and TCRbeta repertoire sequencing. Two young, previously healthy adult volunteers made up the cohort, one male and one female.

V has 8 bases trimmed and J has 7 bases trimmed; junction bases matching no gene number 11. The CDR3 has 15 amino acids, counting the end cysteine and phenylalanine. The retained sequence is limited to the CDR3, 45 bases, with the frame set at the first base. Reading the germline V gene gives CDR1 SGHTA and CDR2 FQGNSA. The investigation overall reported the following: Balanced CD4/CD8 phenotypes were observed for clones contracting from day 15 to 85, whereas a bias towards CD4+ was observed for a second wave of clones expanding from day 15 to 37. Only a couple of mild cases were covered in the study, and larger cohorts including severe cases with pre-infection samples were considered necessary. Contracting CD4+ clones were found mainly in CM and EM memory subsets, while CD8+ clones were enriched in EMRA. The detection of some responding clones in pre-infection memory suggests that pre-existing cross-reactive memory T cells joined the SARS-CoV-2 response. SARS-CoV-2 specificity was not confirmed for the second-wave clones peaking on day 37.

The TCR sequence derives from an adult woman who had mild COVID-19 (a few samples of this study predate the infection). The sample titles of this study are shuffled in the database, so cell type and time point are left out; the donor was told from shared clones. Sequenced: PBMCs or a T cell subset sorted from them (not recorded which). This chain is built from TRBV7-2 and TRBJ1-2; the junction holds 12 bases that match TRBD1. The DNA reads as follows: TGTGCCAGCCAGTCCGGGACAGGGGGCGCGTTTGGCTACACCTTC. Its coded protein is CASQSGTGGAFGYTF.